This TCR beta chain is drawn from a study of cytomegalovirus exposure and HLA in healthy donors. About the study: In terms of ancestry, the Caucasian-associated cluster contained 80% to 90% of the roughly 400 genotyped donors.

The study ran its PCR with 60 Vbeta and 13 Jbeta primers. Clones were sequenced by immunoSEQ multiplex PCR, and TCRdb holds only the in-frame ones, with some missing. The sample has fewer than 250,000 clones, over 70% seen once; the top ten hold around 1.6%. As concerns this clone: The antigen remains undetermined.

Trimming pared 5 bases from V and 2 bases from J, leaving 6 bases between. CDR1 MDHEN and CDR2 SYDVKM come from the germline V gene. The CDR3 sequence is 13 residues long. Study findings and constraints: Upon later analysis, HLA-associated TCR beta chains proved more clonally expanded than other, equally common chains. Later analysis identified a missense DCLRE1C variant that was linked to TCR beta V- and J-gene trimming.

The chain has TRBV28 and TRBJ1-4; no definite D call. Sequenced input: PBMCs. The clonotype comes from a young woman in good health and CMV-seronegative. The CDR3 region is CASSTFTNEKLFF. CDR3 in DNA: TGTGCCAGCAGTACTTTCACTAATGAAAAACTGTTTTTT.